The T cell receptor beta chain under discussion was sequenced for a study of response to subunit inactivated influenza vaccine. TCRdb recomputed calls from the RT-PCR reads with MiXCR, one row per CDR3 protein. The sample contains 610,000 or so distinct CDR3 sequences, around 15% of which appear only once. Losses at the gene ends were 3 bases for V and 7 bases for J; bases not matched to a gene: 11. Germline loops: CDR1 SGDLS, CDR2 YYNGEE. The CDR3 is made up of 16 amino acids. The study, taken as a whole, reports: Each seasonal influenza vaccination, the authors suggested, recruits few new T cells.

On this clonotype itself: No antigen is known for it.

Material: PBMCs from blood, obtained roughly 13 days after vaccination. The chain combines TRBV9 with TRBJ2-1, with TRBD2 identical over 9 bases. This sequence was found in a man over 45 who received an inactivated influenza vaccine. The CDR3 DNA follows: TGTGCCAGCAGCGCTAGCGGGGCTCCTCGGGGAAATGAGCAGTTCTTC. This translates into CASSASGAPRGNEQFF.